This T cell receptor beta chain was retrieved from a study of cytomegalovirus exposure and HLA in healthy donors. Study-wide background: Around 86 million unique TCRs, all from HLA-typed donors, were included in an early release of the data.

PCR used 60 Vbeta primers and 13 Jbeta primers. The assay was immunoSEQ multiplex PCR, and TCRdb's table has in-frame clones only and misses some. Among some 200,000 clones, approximately 59% were seen once, and the ten largest hold less than 3%. Germline V gene lookup returns CDR1 SGHNT and CDR2 YYREEE (reference sequence). The CDR3 extends over 15 amino acids. J lost 4 bases, V lost 5 bases, and 9 bases had no gene match. Healthy bone marrow donors made up the donors. Whole-study findings and limits: In vitro experiments confirmed that three CMV-associated chains were specific for CMV antigens.

A note on this clone: Antigen: not known.

This TCR was recovered from a middle-aged man in good health and CMV-seronegative. The sequencing input was PBMCs. The chain employs TRBV5-4 and TRBJ1-2, with 9 bases lining up with TRBD1. The CDR3 loop reads CASSSNGQGPYGYTF. As DNA, the CDR3 is TGTGCCAGCAGTTCCAATGGACAGGGGCCCTATGGCTACACCTTC.